This T cell receptor (beta chain) stems from a study of blood T cell dynamics during melanoma immunotherapy. Overall study context: First-line therapy was either pembrolizumab or nivolumab with ipilimumab for metastatic melanoma.

Sequencing was performed with immunoSEQ multiplex PCR; in TCRdb, only in-frame clones are kept and a portion is missing. The data show 6,300 or so clones, 85% to 95% seen once. Germline loops: CDR1 MDHEN, CDR2 SYDVKM. With 3 bases clipped from V and 4 bases from J, the junction kept 5 bases outside the gene matches. The CDR3 contains 14 residues. Time point meaning: pre-treatment baseline. Apart from a couple of fast progressors, RECIST 1.1 response was judged 12 weeks post-infusion. Patients had no prior systemic cancer treatment, immunosuppressants or other active cancers. The clonotype originates from a human donor with melanoma. The chain carries TRBV28 and TRBJ1-2; 7 positions agree with TRBD1. Sequencing used cell-free DNA from blood, obtained from a patient treated with checkpoint blockade. CDR3 coding DNA: TGTGCCAGCAGTTTGGGACAGATGGTCTATGGCTACACCTTC. It translates to CASSLGQMVYGYTF.